This T cell receptor beta chain was recorded in a study of blood T cell repertoires in COVID-19. Study as a whole: COVID-19 samples collected from the United States, Italy and Spain covered acute and convalescent phases.

CDR1 and CDR2 from the germline V gene are KGHSH and LQKENI. The CDR3 loop spans 15 amino acids. The V gene lost 1 base and the J gene lost 0 bases, with 7 bases spanning the gap. Some clones are missing from TCRdb's copy, which holds only in-frame ones; the method was immunoSEQ multiplex PCR. The data show about 180,000 clones, about 75% seen once. The TCR sequence derives from a woman in her 70s with acute or convalescent COVID-19. The rearrangement uses TRBV18 and TRBJ1-5, with D possibly matching TRBD1 (6 bases). The sequenced sample was peripheral blood. The CDR3 DNA reads TGTGCCAGCTCACCACAGGGGGTTAGCAATCAGCCCCAGCATTTT. Protein: CASSPQGVSNQPQHF.